A selection of T cell receptor beta chains follows, all from one sample in a study of cytomegalovirus exposure and HLA in healthy donors. Assay: immunoSEQ multiplex PCR; the TCRdb copy retains only in-frame clones and omits some. This sample yields around 33,000 clones, of which over 90% are seen a single time; less than 3.5% belongs to the top ten. The material sequenced was PBMCs. These TCRs come from a woman under 30 in good health and CMV-seronegative. Each CDR3 is given with its conserved first and last residue.

J gene	V gene	CDR3 protein
TRBJ2-3	TRBV4-1	CASSQDPGSDTQYF
TRBJ2-3	TRBV11-2	CASNMGGFTDTQYF
TRBJ2-7	TRBV4-3	CASSQAQGGPLYEQYF
TRBJ1-2	TRBV9	CASNPGLDYGYTF
TRBJ2-1	TRBV11-2	CASSPTRDSYNEQFF
TRBJ1-4	TRBV5-6	CASSLGGSEKLFF
TRBJ2-1	TRBV7-3	CASSRGTSNEQFF
TRBJ2-3	TRBV11-2	CASSLGTTGGWTDTQYF
TRBJ2-7	TRBV5-3	CARSSGLAGGPQFYEQYF
TRBJ2-3	TRBV11-3	CASSAGTSGRADTQYF
TRBJ2-2	TRBV9	CASFPRGVGGETGELFF
TRBJ2-6	TRBV27	CASSKSPWDSSNPGANVLTF
TRBJ2-2	TRBV5-1	CASSFKAGENTGELFF
TRBJ2-3	TRBV5-1	CASSLAEEGASTDTQYF
TRBJ2-5	TRBV2	CASMGTGWETQYF
TRBJ1-1	TRBV11-2	CASSLDGTQRWREGDEAFF
TRBJ2-5	TRBV7-9	CASSFERSQVETQYF
TRBJ1-2	TRBV25-1	CASMETGDGYTF
TRBJ2-2	TRBV5-4	CASSLGTGINTGELFF
TRBJ1-6	TRBV5-4	CASSSIDSTGSYNSPLHF
TRBJ2-3	TRBV11-3	CASSHSGDTDTQYF
TRBJ2-3	TRBV6-4	CASSDLLAIITDTQYF
TRBJ2-7	TRBV7-9	CASSLVEPGFRDKTYEQYF
TRBJ2-1	TRBV5-1	CASSFLSGVSYNEQFF
TRBJ2-1	TRBV30	CAWSGRGDYNEQFF
TRBJ2-6	TRBV7-3	CASSLSGTSSGANVLTF
TRBJ1-2	TRBV30	CAWSFQAPYGYTF
TRBJ2-3	TRBV5-1	CASSFRAGTDTQYF
TRBJ2-1	TRBV5-6	CASSWETSGSFDEQFF
TRBJ1-1	TRBV29-1	CSVLRGNTEAFF
TRBJ2-1	TRBV5-1	CASSSPPGQTYNEQFF
TRBJ1-4	TRBV5-1	CASSRFGYGGTQDGEKLFF
TRBJ1-2	TRBV28	CASINDGGKYYGYTF
TRBJ2-6	TRBV27	CASSPREGLSGANVLTF
TRBJ2-1	TRBV27	CASRDRTGGFF
TRBJ2-3	TRBV7-2	CASSFGGPGTDTQYF
TRBJ1-1	TRBV29-1	CSVGAGGVGHDEAFF
TRBJ1-2	TRBV2	CASSEWDRGRGYGYTF
TRBJ2-3	TRBV28	CASSPPLGSAADTQYF
TRBJ2-5	TRBV19	CASSPRVGQETQYF
TRBJ2-3	TRBV7-2	CASSRSPMLRAEADTQYF
TRBJ2-3	TRBV30	CAWSLAGTGDTQYF
TRBJ1-5	TRBV21-1	CASSTTGTIEQPQHF
TRBJ2-7	TRBV25-1	CASSASGRVSEQYF
TRBJ2-7	TRBV7-9	CASSPDRGQYEQYF
TRBJ2-6	TRBV19	CASSGLAGVSGANVLTF
TRBJ2-7	TRBV7-7	CASSLQAGSSYEQYF
TRBJ1-4	TRBV28	CASTGGYGEKLFF
TRBJ2-7	TRBV28	CASSSPPRVSSYEQYF
TRBJ2-1	TRBV5-5	CASSLKGRNEQFF
TRBJ2-5	TRBV27	CASAGGPFRTQYF